These T cell receptor beta chains were read from a single sample in a study of blood T cell repertoires in COVID-19. Clones were read by immunoSEQ multiplex PCR, and TCRdb kept only the in-frame ones, dropping some. The data show around 300,000 clones, 90% seen once. The sequenced sample consisted of PBMCs or T cells enriched from blood (not recorded which). The receptors stem from a woman between 18 and 30 years old with acute COVID-19. Each CDR3 is given without its conserved first and last residue.

j_call,v_call,cdr3_aa
TRBJ2-3,TRBV14,ASSPSTGGDTQY
TRBJ2-4,TRBV5-6,ASSLAGTVLAKNIQY
TRBJ1-5,TRBV3-1/TRBV3-2,ASSQGTGDQPQH
TRBJ1-2,TRBV7-9,ASSAGGRNYGYT
TRBJ1-1,TRBV9,ASSVDQANTEAF
TRBJ2-3,TRBV29-1,SVEGQGTDTQY
TRBJ2-2,TRBV28,ASSYYPGELF
TRBJ1-1,TRBV6-5,ASSQGQGKAF
TRBJ1-3,TRBV12-3/TRBV12-4,ATLRVPGNTIY
TRBJ1-1,TRBV19,ASRANTEAF
TRBJ1-4,TRBV4-1,ASSQDGTGYREKLF
TRBJ2-2,TRBV9,ASSPRTGTSGRAPGELF
TRBJ1-1,TRBV7-2,ASSFSLQGDTEAF
TRBJ2-7,TRBV12-3/TRBV12-4,ASRFGQSSEQY
TRBJ2-1,TRBV2,ASSESLADTYNEQF
TRBJ1-2,TRBV11-2,ASSLVGVNYGYT
TRBJ1-6,TRBV27,ASSLSGQGAFSPLH
TRBJ1-2,TRBV11-3,ASSLLGAQAYGYT
TRBJ2-7,TRBV27,ASSPGTGIHEQY
TRBJ2-2,TRBV19,ASSIGLAGVLANTGELF
TRBJ2-4,TRBV7-8,ASSAPTGDKNIQY
TRBJ1-6,TRBV9,ASSLGHRSNSPLH
TRBJ2-7,TRBV14,ASSQALADYEQY
TRBJ1-1,TRBV10-1,ASSESGGGTEAF
TRBJ1-6,TRBV2,ASTLDSVFGSPLH